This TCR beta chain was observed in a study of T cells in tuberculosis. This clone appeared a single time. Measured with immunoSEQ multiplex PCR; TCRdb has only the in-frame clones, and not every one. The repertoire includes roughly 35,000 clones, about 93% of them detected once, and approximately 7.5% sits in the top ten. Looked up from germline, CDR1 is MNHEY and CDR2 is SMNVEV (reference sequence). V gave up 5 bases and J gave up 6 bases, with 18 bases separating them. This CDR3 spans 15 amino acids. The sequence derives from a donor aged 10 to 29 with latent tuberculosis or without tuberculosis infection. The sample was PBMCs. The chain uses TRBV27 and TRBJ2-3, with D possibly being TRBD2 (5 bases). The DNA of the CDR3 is TGTGCCAGCAGTCCCTTCGACCAGCGCGGGGATACGCAGTATTTT. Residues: CASSPFDQRGDTQYF.